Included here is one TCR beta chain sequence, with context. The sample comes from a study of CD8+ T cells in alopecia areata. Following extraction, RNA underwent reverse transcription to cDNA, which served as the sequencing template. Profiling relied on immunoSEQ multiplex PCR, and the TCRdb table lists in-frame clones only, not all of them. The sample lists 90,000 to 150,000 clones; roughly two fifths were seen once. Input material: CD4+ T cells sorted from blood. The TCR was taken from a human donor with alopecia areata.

CDR3 amino acids: CAWKYSTRVGRANEQFF. CDR3 DNA: TGTGCCTGGAAGTATTCGACTCGGGTCGGGAGGGCCAATGAGCAGTTCTTC. This sequence joins TRBV30 and TRBJ2-1, with 8 bases that match TRBD2. J was trimmed by 6 bases and V by 4 bases; bases with no gene match: 17. Germline V CDR1 and CDR2: GTSNPN, SVGIG (reference sequence). The CDR3 length is 17 residues.